The 11 T cell receptor beta chains below were found in one sample sequenced in a study of vaccination effects on CD4 cells after COVID-19 (dated by TCRdb to between 2021 and 2024). After about 9 days of culture, CD4+ T cells were isolated with the EasySep CD4+ T cell isolation kit. Libraries were constructed by the immunoSEQ multiplex PCR assay. TCRdb's version of the immuneACCESS table is confined to in-frame rearrangements and falls short of the full clone set. An unresolved V gene accounts for under half of the shortfall where checked; the remainder is of unknown origin. The sample table holds some 63,000 clones, of which approximately 72% were seen once. The ten biggest clones cover less than 25% of the sample. Their specific antigens are unknown. The specimen was CD4+ T cells from PBMCs cultured without peptide, collected before COVID-19 vaccination. The receptors stem from a human donor who had a prior SARS-CoV-2 infection.

This clone was observed a handful of times. The V call is TRBV15, the J call TRBJ1-1; no firm D call. CDR3 length: 15 amino acids. Germline CDR1 reads LNHNV; CDR2 reads YYDKDF (reference sequence). V lost 3 bases to trimming and J lost 4 bases, with 15 bases between them. The CDR3 sequence: CATSSIVGLGTEAFF. The DNA for the CDR3 is TGTGCCACCAGCAGCATAGTGGGGTTGGGCACTGAAGCTTTCTTT.

The V gene is TRBV7-8, the J gene TRBJ2-5, with D hard to call. V was clipped by 6 bases and J by 0 bases, with 5 bases between them. Germline V lookup: CDR1 SGHVS, CDR2 FQNEAQ. This CDR3 is 12 amino acids long. The CDR3 loop is CASSNYQETQYF. CDR3 sequence (DNA): TGTGCCAGCAGTAATTACCAAGAGACCCAGTACTTC.

The chain employs TRBV5-4 and TRBJ2-7, with TRBD1 matching 7 bases. CDR3 length: 17 amino acids. Germline V gives CDR1 SGHNT, CDR2 YYREEE (reference sequence). J gave up 1 base and V 4 bases, and 14 bases lay outside the gene matches. The CDR3 DNA reads TGTGCCAGCAGCGCCCCCACCGGGACAGAGTTTTCCTACGAGCAGTACTTC. It yields the protein CASSAPTGTEFSYEQYF.

This clone was seen more than once but under ten times. The gene calls are TRBV10-3 and TRBJ2-7; unclear D gene. From germline, CDR1 is ENHRY and CDR2 SYGVKD. The CDR3 spans 13 residues. V lost 0 bases and J 7 bases, leaving 10 bases between the germline ends. The CDR3 sequence: CAISESTGWEQYF. The CDR3 nucleotides are TGTGCCATCAGTGAGTCGACGGGTTGGGAGCAGTACTTC.

The chain joins TRBV19 to TRBJ1-5, with a possible D match to TRBD1 (5 bases). Deletions cut 5 bases from V and 2 bases from J, with 13 bases between. The germline CDR1 and CDR2 sequences are LNHDA and SQIVND (reference sequence). The CDR3 is 15 amino acids. The CDR3 DNA sequence: TGTGCCAGTAGTCTTCAGGGTCGGGGCAATCAGCCCCAGCATTTT. This encodes CASSLQGRGNQPQHF.

This clone has just a few counts. The chain has TRBV5-1 and TRBJ1-2, with no clear D. Per the germline V gene, CDR1 is SGHRS and CDR2 is YFSETQ. Trimming took off 7 bases at V and 4 bases at J, with 11 bases between the two ends. This CDR3 contains 12 residues. The CDR3 DNA reads TGCGCCAGCGCCCAGGAGGGCTATGGCTACACCTTC. Its protein is CASAQEGYGYTF.

This clone was seen just once. J is TRBJ1-2 and V is TRBV7-9; D is possibly TRBD1 (5 bases). Trimming removed 0 bases at V and 0 bases at J, with 11 bases between. This CDR3 spans 16 amino acids. Germline CDR1 SEHNR, CDR2 FQNEAQ (reference sequence). CDR3 nucleotides: TGTGCCAGCAGCTTAGCGGGTGCGACAGCTAACTATGGCTACACCTTC. Amino acid sequence: CASSLAGATANYGYTF.

This sequence joins TRBV7-6 and TRBJ2-3; 8 bases are shared with TRBD2. The V gene end was trimmed by 5 bases and the J gene end by 4 bases; junction bases not matched to a gene: 8. From germline, CDR1 is SGHVS and CDR2 FNYEAQ. There are 15 residues in the CDR3. This CDR3 reads CASSPSGSNADTQYF. CDR3 DNA: TGTGCCAGCAGCCCGAGCGGGAGTAACGCAGATACGCAGTATTTT.

The CDR3 region has the DNA TGTGCCAGCAGTCCTGAGGGACAGAACTATGGCTACACCTTC. The encoded protein is CASSPEGQNYGYTF. V gene TRBV7-8 combines with J gene TRBJ1-2, with 7 bases aligning to TRBD1. Germline values: CDR1 SGHVS, CDR2 FQNEAQ. CDR3 size: 14 residues. Losses at the gene ends were 6 bases for V and 2 bases for J; bases not matched to a gene: 6.

The V gene is TRBV29-1, the J gene TRBJ1-2; D unclear. The CDR3 consists of 9 residues. The germline gives CDR1 SQVTM, CDR2 ANQGSEA. The V end was cut by 3 bases, the J end by 8 bases, with 4 bases between. The CDR3 protein is CSVDRGYTF. The DNA for the CDR3 is TGCAGCGTTGATAGAGGCTACACCTTC.

This clone has a handful of counts. The chain employs TRBV5-1 and TRBJ2-7; D possibly uses TRBD1 or TRBD2 (5 bases each). Looked up from germline, CDR1 is SGHRS and CDR2 is YFSETQ. Between the trimmed V and J ends, which lost 0 bases and 5 bases, there was a span of 21 bases. The CDR3 has 17 residues. The CDR3 is CASSLGPTVRGRDEQYF. As DNA, the CDR3 is TGCGCCAGCAGCTTGGGGCCGACTGTGAGGGGCCGAGACGAGCAGTACTTC.